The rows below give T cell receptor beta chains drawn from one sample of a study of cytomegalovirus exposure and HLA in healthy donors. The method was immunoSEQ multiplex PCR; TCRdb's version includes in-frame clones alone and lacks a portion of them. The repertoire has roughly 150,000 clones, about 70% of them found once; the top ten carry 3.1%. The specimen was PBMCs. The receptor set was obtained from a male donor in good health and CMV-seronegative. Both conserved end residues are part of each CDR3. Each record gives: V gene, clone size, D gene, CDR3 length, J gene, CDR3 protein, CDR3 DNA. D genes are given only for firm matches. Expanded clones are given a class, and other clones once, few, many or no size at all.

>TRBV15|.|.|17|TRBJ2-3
CATSRDRGSGGTDTQYF
TGTGCCACCAGCAGAGATAGGGGCTCGGGTGGGACAGATACGCAGTATTTT
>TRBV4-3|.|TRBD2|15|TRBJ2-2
CASGVAGGVTGELFF
TGCGCCAGCGGAGTAGCGGGAGGTGTCACCGGGGAGCTGTTTTTT
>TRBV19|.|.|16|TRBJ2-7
CASSIGAGDNSYEQYF
TGTGCCAGTAGTATAGGCGCAGGGGATAACTCCTACGAGCAGTACTTC
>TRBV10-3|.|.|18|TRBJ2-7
CAISQTVFQAKDSYEQYF
TGTGCCATCAGCCAAACCGTTTTTCAGGCGAAAGATTCCTACGAGCAGTACTTC
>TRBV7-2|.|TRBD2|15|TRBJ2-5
CASRGMRGGQETQYF
TGTGCCAGCAGGGGGATGCGGGGGGGCCAAGAGACCCAGTACTTC
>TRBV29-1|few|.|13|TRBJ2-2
CSGTRRNTGELFF
TGCAGCGGTACTAGAAGGAACACCGGGGAGCTGTTTTTT
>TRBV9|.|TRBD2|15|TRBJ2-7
CASSAQPAAGSEQYF
TGTGCCAGCAGCGCCCAGCCCGCAGCGGGAAGCGAGCAGTACTTC
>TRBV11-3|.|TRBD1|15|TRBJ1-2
CASSLGDRADYGYTF
TGTGCCAGCAGCTTAGGGGACAGGGCTGACTATGGCTACACCTTC
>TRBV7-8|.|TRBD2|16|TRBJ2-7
CASSLMLAGVSYEQYF
TGTGCCAGCAGCTTAATGCTAGCGGGAGTGTCCTACGAGCAGTACTTC
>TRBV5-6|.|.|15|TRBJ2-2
CASSLEGGGTGELFF
TGTGCCAGCAGCTTGGAAGGGGGAGGGACCGGGGAGCTGTTTTTT
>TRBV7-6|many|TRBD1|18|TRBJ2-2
CASSTPVRTGRATGELFF
TGTGCCAGCAGCACCCCGGTCCGGACAGGGCGGGCCACCGGGGAGCTGTTTTTT
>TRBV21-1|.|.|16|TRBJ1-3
CASSRNRTQRGNTIYF
TGTGCCAGCAGCCGGAACCGGACACAAAGAGGAAACACCATATATTTT
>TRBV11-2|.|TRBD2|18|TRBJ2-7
CASAPPGASGRNTYEQYF
TGTGCCAGCGCTCCCCCCGGGGCTAGCGGGAGAAACACCTACGAGCAGTACTTC
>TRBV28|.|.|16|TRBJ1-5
CASSLSDRKVNQPQHF
TGTGCCAGCAGTTTATCAGACAGGAAGGTCAATCAGCCCCAGCATTTT
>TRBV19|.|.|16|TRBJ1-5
CASSLPDRWFNQPQHF
TGTGCCAGTAGTCTTCCCGACAGGTGGTTCAATCAGCCCCAGCATTTT
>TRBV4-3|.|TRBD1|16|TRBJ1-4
CASSQGTGVRNEKLFF
TGCGCCAGCAGCCAAGGGACAGGGGTGAGGAATGAAAAACTGTTTTTT
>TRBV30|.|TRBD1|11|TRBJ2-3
CAWSDRRTQYF
TGTGCCTGGTCGGACAGGCGCACGCAGTATTTT
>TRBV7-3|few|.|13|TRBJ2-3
CASSLASGDTQYF
TGTGCCAGCAGCTTAGCCTCAGGGGACACGCAGTATTTT
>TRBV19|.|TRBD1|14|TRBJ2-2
CASTQGWGTGELFF
TGTGCCAGCACACAGGGGTGGGGGACCGGGGAGCTGTTTTTT
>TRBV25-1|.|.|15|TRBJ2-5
CASTPGEGARETQYF
TGTGCCAGCACGCCGGGAGAGGGGGCACGGGAGACCCAGTACTTC
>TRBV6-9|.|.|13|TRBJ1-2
CATSRGASRCDTF
TGTGCCACCTCGCGGGGGGCAAGTAGGTGTGACACCTTC
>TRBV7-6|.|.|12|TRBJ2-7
CASSFRAGEQYF
TGTGCCAGCAGCTTTCGAGCCGGGGAGCAGTACTTC
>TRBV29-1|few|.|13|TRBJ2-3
CSVDPRGTDTQYF
TGCAGCGTTGACCCCAGGGGCACAGATACGCAGTATTTT
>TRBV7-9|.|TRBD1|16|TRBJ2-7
CASSLVQTGGSYEQYF
TGTGCCAGCAGCTTAGTCCAGACAGGGGGCAGCTACGAGCAGTACTTC
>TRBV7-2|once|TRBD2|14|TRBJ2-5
CASSHRLAGETQYF
TGTGCCAGCAGCCACCGACTAGCAGGAGAGACCCAGTACTTC
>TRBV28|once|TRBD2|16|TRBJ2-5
CASSFMAGAPQETQYF
TGTGCCAGCAGTTTTATGGCGGGAGCTCCCCAAGAGACCCAGTACTTC
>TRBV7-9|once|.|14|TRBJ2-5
CASSLSGTQETQYF
TGTGCCAGCAGCTTATCAGGTACCCAAGAGACCCAGTACTTC
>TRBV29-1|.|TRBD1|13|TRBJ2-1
CSVERDRNNEQFF
TGCAGCGTTGAAAGGGACAGAAACAATGAGCAGTTCTTC
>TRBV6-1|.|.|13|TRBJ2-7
CATFGVPSYEQYF
TGTGCCACCTTCGGGGTCCCGTCCTACGAGCAGTACTTC
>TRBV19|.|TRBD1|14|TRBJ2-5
CATTGQGAGETQYF
TGTGCCACCACGGGACAGGGAGCGGGAGAGACCCAGTACTTC
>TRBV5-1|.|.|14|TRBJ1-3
CASSLAGSGNTIYF
TGCGCCAGCAGCTTGGCAGGGTCTGGAAACACCATATATTTT
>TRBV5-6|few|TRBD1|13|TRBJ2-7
CASSFDRAYEQYF
TGTGCCAGCAGCTTCGACAGGGCCTACGAGCAGTACTTC
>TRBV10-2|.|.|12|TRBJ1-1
CASSAVNTEAFF
TGCGCCAGTTCCGCGGTGAACACTGAAGCTTTCTTT
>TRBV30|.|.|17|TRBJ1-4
CAWSAGLVSGANEKLFF
TGTGCCTGGAGTGCCGGTCTTGTTTCGGGGGCTAATGAAAAACTGTTTTTT
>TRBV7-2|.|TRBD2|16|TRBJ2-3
CASSLLAGGHTDTQYF
TGTGCCAGCAGCCTTCTAGCGGGAGGACACACAGATACGCAGTATTTT
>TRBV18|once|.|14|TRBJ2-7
CASSPPIHSYEQYF
TGTGCCAGCTCACCACCGATCCACAGCTACGAGCAGTACTTC
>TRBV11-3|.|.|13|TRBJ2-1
CASSPRGSNEQFF
TGTGCCAGCAGCCCCCGGGGTAGCAATGAGCAGTTCTTC
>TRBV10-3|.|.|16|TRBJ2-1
CAISEPLGGAHNEQFF
TGTGCCATCAGTGAGCCGTTGGGGGGAGCTCACAATGAGCAGTTCTTC
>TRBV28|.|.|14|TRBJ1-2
CASSLSTDYYGYTF
TGTGCCAGCAGCCTGTCGACTGATTACTATGGCTACACCTTC
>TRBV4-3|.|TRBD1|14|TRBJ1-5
CASSQEPGGQPQHF
TGCGCCAGCAGCCAAGAACCAGGGGGTCAGCCCCAGCATTTT
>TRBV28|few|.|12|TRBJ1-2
CASSSVGYGYTF
TGTGCCAGCAGTTCCGTCGGGTATGGCTACACCTTC
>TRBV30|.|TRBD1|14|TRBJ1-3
CAWRQQGAGNTIYF
TGTGCCTGGAGGCAACAGGGGGCTGGAAACACCATATATTTT
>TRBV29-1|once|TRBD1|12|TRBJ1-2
CSVGRTGNGYTF
TGCAGCGTTGGCCGGACAGGGAATGGCTACACCTTC
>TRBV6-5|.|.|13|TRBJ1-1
CASRRQVNTEAFF
TGTGCCAGCAGAAGACAGGTGAACACTGAAGCTTTCTTT
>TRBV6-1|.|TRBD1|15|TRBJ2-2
CASTSGGVGAGELFF
TGTGCCAGCACTTCAGGGGGCGTCGGAGCCGGGGAGCTGTTTTTT
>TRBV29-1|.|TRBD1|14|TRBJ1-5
CSARTGGGNQPQHF
TGCAGCGCTAGGACAGGGGGGGGCAATCAGCCCCAGCATTTT
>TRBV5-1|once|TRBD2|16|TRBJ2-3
CASSEPSTSGGDTQYF
TGCGCCAGCAGCGAACCTAGCACTAGCGGGGGCGATACGCAGTATTTT
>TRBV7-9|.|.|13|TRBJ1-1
CASNPTGNTEAFF
TGTGCCAGCAACCCGACAGGGAACACTGAAGCTTTCTTT
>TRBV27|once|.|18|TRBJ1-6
CASTFLTTVSSYNSPLHF
TGTGCCAGCACCTTCCTGACGACAGTTAGCTCCTATAATTCACCCCTCCACTTT
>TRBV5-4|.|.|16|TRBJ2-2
CASSNGQLRDTGELFF
TGTGCCAGCAGCAATGGACAGCTTAGGGACACCGGGGAGCTGTTTTTT
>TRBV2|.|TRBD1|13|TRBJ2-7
CASGDRIQYEQYF
TGTGCCAGCGGGGACAGGATACAATACGAGCAGTACTTC
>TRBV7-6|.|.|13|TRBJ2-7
CASSLTGYDEQYF
TGTGCCAGCAGCTTAACAGGGTACGACGAGCAGTACTTC
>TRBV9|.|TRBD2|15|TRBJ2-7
CASSVGGSGIYEQYF
TGTGCCAGCAGCGTAGGGGGTAGCGGGATCTACGAGCAGTACTTC
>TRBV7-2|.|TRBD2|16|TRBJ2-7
CASTRSGTSGSYEQYF
TGTGCCAGCACCCGATCCGGGACTAGCGGGAGTTACGAGCAGTACTTC
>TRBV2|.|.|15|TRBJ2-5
CASSEVGASRETQYF
TGTGCCAGCAGTGAAGTGGGCGCCTCCAGGGAGACCCAGTACTTC
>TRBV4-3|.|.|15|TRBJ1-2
CASSQDTGSYYGYTF
TGCGCCAGCAGCCAAGATACGGGATCATACTATGGCTACACCTTC
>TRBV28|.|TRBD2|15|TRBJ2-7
CASRLAGGLGSEQYF
TGTGCCAGCAGACTAGCGGGAGGGCTTGGTTCCGAGCAGTACTTC